A single sample is the source of the 5 T cell receptor beta chains below, sequenced in a study of shared clonotypes between healthy human individuals. TCRdb's table, derived via immunoSEQ multiplex PCR, lists solely in-frame clones and lacks some. The sample lists around 2.5 million clones, more than 85% occurring once. The sequenced material came from naive CD4+ T cells from PBMCs. Subset here: CD45RA+ positively selected. The receptors here all came from a young man in good health. Some clones in this sample may be carry-over from other donors' samples.

The V gene is TRBV9, the J gene TRBJ2-3; D not resolved. CDR3 length equals 14 residues. The V gene's germline CDR1 is SGDLS and CDR2 YYNGEE. Between the trimmed V and J ends, which lost 0 bases and 4 bases, there was a span of 9 bases. This CDR3 is CASSVGPSSDTQYF. The CDR3 nucleotides are TGTGCCAGCAGCGTAGGGCCATCTTCAGATACGCAGTATTTT. Using reference TRBV9 and TRBJ2-3 for the parts outside the CDR3, the full variable domain is DSGVTQTPKHLITATGQRVTLRCSPRSGDLSVYWYQQSLDQGLQFLIQYYNGEERAKGNILERFSAQQFPDLHSELNLSSLELGDSALYFCASSVGPSSDTQYFGPGTRLTVL.

This clone has just a few counts. Other DNA sequences from this sample encode an identical CDR3 as well. This chain links TRBV7-2 with TRBJ2-5; D not resolved. The V gene lost 1 base and the J gene lost 5 bases, with 5 bases spanning the gap. Germline V gives CDR1 SGHTA, CDR2 FQGNSA. This CDR3 has 12 residues. This chain's CDR3 is CASSLVRETQYF. The DNA for the CDR3 is TGTGCCAGCAGCTTAGTCCGCGAGACCCAGTACTTC.

Turning to this clone: A read error may account for a junction end that differs from germline. V usage is TRBV5-1 and J usage is TRBJ2-7; D unclear. The CDR3 is made up of 12 amino acids. Germline loops: CDR1 SGHRS, CDR2 YFSETQ. The CDR3 nucleotides read TGTGCCAGCAGCTTGAGGCTAGGTGAGCAGTACTTC. Translation gives CASSLRLGEQYF.

The chain carries TRBV5-8 and TRBJ1-2; 8 bases fit TRBD1. V lost 4 bases and J lost 4; bases outside the gene matches: 6. This CDR3 spans 14 amino acids. Germline lookup yields CDR1 SGHTS and CDR2 YDEGEE. The CDR3 DNA reads TGTGCCAGCAGCCCGCGGGACAGGCCCTATGGCTACACCTTC. The encoded protein is CASSPRDRPYGYTF.

The rearrangement uses TRBV28 and TRBJ2-3; 7 bases agree with TRBD1. The J segment lost 6 bases and the V segment lost 7 bases, leaving 13 bases of the junction unmatched. There are 15 residues in the CDR3. The V gene's germline CDR1 is MDHEN and CDR2 SYDVKM. CDR3 bases: TGTGCCAGCACCGAGGGGACAGACCCTCGGGATACGCAGTATTTT. Translating it yields CASTEGTDPRDTQYF.